This T cell receptor beta chain appears in the sequencing data of a study of neurological immune-mediated disorders. Study details: The approximately 34 multiple sclerosis patients comprised about 30 that were relapsing-remitting and 3 that were secondary progressive. Findings and limits, study-wide: In HTLV-1-associated myelopathy, TCR clonal expansion was greatest, and in multiple sclerosis it was least, below healthy controls.

CDR3 size: 12 residues. V dropped 2 bases and J dropped 9 bases, with 8 bases sitting between them. The germline CDR1 and CDR2 sequences are LNHNV and YYDKDF (reference sequence). The cDNA came from 5'RACE, which used 10-nucleotide random UMIs. In each sequencing run, over 170 million TCR-beta sequences were generated from 15-18 subjects. Each CDR3 protein is one row after TCRdb ran MiXCR on the 5' RACE reads. The table records 50,000 or so distinct CDR3 sequences, about 3.5% of them present only once. This clonotype was counted ten times or more. As yet, its antigen is unknown. This may arise from a read error, as a much more abundant clone is one base away.

The chain joins TRBV15 to TRBJ2-1; no definite D call. Input material: PBMCs. This sequence originates from a man aged 35 to 55 with multiple sclerosis. Here the CDR3 DNA reads TGTGCCACCAGCAGAAACGGATTTGAGCAGTTCTTC. This sequence encodes CATSRNGFEQFF.